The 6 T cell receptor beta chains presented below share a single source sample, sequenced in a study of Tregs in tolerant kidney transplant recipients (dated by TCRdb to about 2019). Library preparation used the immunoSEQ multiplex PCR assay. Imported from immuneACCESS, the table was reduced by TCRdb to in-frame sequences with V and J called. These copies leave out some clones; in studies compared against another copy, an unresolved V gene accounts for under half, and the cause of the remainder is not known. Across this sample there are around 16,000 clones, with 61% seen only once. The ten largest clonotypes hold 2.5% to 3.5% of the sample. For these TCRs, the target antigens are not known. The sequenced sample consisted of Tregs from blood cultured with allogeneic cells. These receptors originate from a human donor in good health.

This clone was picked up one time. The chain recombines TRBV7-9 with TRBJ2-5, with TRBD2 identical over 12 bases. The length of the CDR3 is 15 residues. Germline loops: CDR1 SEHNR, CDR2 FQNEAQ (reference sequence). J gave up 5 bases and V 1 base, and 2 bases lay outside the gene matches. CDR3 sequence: CASSLELAGGETQYF. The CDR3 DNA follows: TGTGCCAGCAGCTTAGAGCTAGCGGGAGGGGAGACCCAGTACTTC.

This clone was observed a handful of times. The chain's CDR3 is CASSQSSGASSYNEQFF. CDR3 nucleotides: TGCGCCAGCAGCCAATCGTCAGGGGCCAGCTCCTACAATGAGCAGTTCTTC. This chain links TRBV4-3 with TRBJ2-1; D is perhaps TRBD1 (6 bases). The CDR3 extends over 17 amino acids. Germline lookup yields CDR1 LGHNA and CDR2 YSLEER. The V end was cut by 2 bases, the J end by 0 bases, with 14 bases between.

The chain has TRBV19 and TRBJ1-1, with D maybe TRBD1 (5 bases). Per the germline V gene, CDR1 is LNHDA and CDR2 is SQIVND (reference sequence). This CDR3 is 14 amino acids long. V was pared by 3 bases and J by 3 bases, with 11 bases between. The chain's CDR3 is CASSIRARDTEAFF. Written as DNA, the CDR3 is TGTGCCAGTAGTATCAGGGCGCGGGACACTGAAGCTTTCTTT.

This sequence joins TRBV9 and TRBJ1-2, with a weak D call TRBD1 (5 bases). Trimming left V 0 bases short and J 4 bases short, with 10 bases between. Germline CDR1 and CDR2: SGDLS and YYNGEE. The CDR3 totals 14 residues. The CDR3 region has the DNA TGTGCCAGCAGCGTAGCCCAGGGACGCTATGGCTACACCTTC. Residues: CASSVAQGRYGYTF.

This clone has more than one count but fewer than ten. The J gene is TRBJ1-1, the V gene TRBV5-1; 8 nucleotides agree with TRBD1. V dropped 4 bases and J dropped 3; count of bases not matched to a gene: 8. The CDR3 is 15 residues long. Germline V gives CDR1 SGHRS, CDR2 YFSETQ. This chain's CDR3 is CASSRLTGVYTEAFF. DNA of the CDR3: TGCGCCAGCAGCCGGCTGACAGGGGTGTACACTGAAGCTTTCTTT.

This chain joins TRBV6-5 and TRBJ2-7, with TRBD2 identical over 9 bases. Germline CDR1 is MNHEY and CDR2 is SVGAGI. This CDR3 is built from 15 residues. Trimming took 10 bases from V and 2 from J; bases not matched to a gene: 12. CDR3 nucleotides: TGTGCCATCAGGCCCCGGACTAGCGAACCCTACGAGCAGTACTTC. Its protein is CAIRPRTSEPYEQYF.